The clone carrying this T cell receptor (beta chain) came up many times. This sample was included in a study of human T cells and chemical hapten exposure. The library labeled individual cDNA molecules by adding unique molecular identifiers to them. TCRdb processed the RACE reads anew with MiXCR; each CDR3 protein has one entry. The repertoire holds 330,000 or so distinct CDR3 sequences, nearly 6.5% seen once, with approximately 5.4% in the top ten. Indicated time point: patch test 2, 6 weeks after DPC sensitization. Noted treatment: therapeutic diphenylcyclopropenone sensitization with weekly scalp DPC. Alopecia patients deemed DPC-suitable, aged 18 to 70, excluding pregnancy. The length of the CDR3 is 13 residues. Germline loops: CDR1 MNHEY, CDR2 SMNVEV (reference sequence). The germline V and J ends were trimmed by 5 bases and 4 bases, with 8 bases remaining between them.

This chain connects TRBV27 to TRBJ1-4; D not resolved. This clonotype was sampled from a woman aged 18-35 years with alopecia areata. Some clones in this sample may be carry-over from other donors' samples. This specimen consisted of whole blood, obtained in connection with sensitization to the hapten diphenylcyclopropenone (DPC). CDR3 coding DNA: TGTGCCAGCAGTGCGGGGTTTAATGAAAAACTGTTTTTT. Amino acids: CASSAGFNEKLFF.